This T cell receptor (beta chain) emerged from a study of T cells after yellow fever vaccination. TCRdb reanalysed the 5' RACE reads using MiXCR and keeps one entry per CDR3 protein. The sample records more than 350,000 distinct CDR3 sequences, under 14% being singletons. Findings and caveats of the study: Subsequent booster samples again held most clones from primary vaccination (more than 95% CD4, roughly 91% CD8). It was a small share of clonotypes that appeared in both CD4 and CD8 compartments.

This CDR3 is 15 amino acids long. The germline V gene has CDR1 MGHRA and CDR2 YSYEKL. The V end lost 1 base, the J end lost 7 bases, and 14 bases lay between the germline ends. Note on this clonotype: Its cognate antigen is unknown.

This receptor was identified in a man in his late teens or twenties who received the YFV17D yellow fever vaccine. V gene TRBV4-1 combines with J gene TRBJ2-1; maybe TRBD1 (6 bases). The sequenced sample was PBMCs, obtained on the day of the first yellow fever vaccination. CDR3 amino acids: CASSQGWGQGNEQFF. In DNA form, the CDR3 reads TGCGCCAGCAGCCAAGGGTGGGGGCAAGGGAATGAGCAGTTCTTC.